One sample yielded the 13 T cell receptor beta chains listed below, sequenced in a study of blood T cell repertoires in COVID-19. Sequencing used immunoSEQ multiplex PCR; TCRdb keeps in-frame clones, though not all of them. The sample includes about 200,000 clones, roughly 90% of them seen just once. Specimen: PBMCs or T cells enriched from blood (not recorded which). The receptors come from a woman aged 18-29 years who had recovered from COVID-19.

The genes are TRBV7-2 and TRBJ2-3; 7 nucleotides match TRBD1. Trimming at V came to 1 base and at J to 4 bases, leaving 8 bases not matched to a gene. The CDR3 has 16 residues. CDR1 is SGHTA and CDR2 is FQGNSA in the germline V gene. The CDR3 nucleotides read TGTGCCAGCAGCTTAGTTCCTGGGACAGACTCAGATACGCAGTATTTT. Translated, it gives CASSLVPGTDSDTQYF.

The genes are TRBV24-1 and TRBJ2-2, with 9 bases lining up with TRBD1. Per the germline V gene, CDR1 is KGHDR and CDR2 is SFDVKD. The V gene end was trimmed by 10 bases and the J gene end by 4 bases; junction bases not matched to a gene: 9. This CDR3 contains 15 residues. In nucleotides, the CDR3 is TGTGCCACAGATACCGGGACAGGGTCCACCGGGGAGCTGTTTTTT. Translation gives CATDTGTGSTGELFF.

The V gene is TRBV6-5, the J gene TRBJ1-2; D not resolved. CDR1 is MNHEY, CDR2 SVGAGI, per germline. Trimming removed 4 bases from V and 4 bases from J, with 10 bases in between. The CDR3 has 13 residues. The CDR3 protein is CASSLGAFYGYTF. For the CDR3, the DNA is TGTGCCAGCAGTTTAGGAGCCTTCTATGGCTACACCTTC.

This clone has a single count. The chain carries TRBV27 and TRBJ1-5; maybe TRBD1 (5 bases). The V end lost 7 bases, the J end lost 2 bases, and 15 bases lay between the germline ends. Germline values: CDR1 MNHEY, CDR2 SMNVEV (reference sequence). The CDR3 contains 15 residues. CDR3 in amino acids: CASTPSGGGNQPQHF. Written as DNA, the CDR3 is TGTGCCAGCACCCCATCGGGGGGGGGCAATCAGCCCCAGCATTTT.

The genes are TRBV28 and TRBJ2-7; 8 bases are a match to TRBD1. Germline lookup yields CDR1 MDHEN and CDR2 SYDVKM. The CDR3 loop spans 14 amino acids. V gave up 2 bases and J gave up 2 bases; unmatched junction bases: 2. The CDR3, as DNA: TGTGCCAGCAGTTTACCAGGGGGCCCCTACGAGCAGTACTTC. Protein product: CASSLPGGPYEQYF.

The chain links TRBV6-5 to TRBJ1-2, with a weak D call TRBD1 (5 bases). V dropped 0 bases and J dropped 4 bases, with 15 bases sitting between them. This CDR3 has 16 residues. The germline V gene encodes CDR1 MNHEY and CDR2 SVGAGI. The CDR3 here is CASSYSLTRQSYGYTF. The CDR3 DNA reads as TGTGCCAGCAGTTACTCCCTAACAAGACAGTCCTATGGCTACACCTTC.

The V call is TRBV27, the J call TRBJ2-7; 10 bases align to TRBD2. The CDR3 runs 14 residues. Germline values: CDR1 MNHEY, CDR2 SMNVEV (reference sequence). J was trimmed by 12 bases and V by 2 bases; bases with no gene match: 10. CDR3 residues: CASSLGLAGAWMYF. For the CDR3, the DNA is TGTGCCAGCAGTTTAGGTCTAGCGGGGGCGTGGATGTACTTC.

The CDR3 DNA reads TGTGCCAGCTCGACAGTCGAGATGAACACTGAAGCTTTCTTT. Its translation: CASSTVEMNTEAFF. This chain uses TRBV6-5 with TRBJ1-1; D perhaps matches TRBD1 (5 bases). V was cut by 8 bases and J by 0 bases, with 13 bases left in between. Germline V gene lookup returns CDR1 MNHEY and CDR2 SVGAGI. CDR3 length: 14 residues.

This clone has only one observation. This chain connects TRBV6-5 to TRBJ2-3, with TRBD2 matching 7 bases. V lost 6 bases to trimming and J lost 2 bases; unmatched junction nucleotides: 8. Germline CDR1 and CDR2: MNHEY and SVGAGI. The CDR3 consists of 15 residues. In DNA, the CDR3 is TGTGCCAGCAGCCACTGGAGCGGGAACACAGATACGCAGTATTTT. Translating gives CASSHWSGNTDTQYF.

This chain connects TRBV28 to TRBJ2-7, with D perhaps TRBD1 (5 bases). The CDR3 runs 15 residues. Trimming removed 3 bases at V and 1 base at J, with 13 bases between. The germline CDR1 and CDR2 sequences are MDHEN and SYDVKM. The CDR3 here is CASSFQGIGSYEQYF. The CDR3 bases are TGTGCCAGCAGTTTTCAGGGAATAGGATCCTACGAGCAGTACTTC.

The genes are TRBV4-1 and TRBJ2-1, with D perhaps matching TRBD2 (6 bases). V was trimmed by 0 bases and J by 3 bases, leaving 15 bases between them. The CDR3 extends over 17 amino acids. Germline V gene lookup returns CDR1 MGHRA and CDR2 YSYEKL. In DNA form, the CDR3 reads TGCGCCAGCAGCCAAGACCGTTCCCCCGGGGGCTACAATGAGCAGTTCTTC. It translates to CASSQDRSPGGYNEQFF.

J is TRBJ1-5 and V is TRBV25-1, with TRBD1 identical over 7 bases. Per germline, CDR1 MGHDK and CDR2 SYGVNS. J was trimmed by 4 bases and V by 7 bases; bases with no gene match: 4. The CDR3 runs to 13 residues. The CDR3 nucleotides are TGTGCCAGCACCCCGACAGGGAATCAGCCCCAGCATTTT. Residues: CASTPTGNQPQHF.

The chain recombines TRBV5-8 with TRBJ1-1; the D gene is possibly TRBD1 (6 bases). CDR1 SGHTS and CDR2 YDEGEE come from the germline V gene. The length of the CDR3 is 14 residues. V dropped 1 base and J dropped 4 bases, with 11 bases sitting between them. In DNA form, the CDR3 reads TGTGCCAGCAGCTTGCTAGGGACAAGCACTGAAGCTTTCTTT. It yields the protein CASSLLGTSTEAFF.